This TCR beta chain came from a study of cytomegalovirus exposure and HLA in healthy donors. Study-level points and caveats: Three chains tied to CMV proved CMV antigen-specific in vitro. Likely technical artifact: a cluster of highly shared sequence variants. In a later analysis, a missense DCLRE1C variant was linked to TCR beta V- and J-gene trimming. Later work showed greater clonal expansion in HLA-associated TCR beta chains than in equally common others.

V shed 6 bases, J shed 5 bases, and the junction held 6 bases outside the gene matches. This CDR3 contains 13 residues. Germline V gene lookup returns CDR1 LNHDA and CDR2 SQIVND (reference sequence). Details on this clone: The antigen is not known.

Use of 60 Vbeta and 13 Jbeta primers characterized the PCR. The assay was immunoSEQ multiplex PCR, and TCRdb's table has in-frame clones only and misses some. The table has 70,000 to 80,000 clones, almost 85% seen once; the top ten hold 1.9%. The chain links TRBV19 to TRBJ1-1, with 7 positions matching TRBD1. The sample taken for sequencing was PBMCs. The source of this sequence is a young man in good health and CMV-seronegative. Here the CDR3 DNA reads TGTGCCAGTAGAAGACAGGGCGGAACTGAAGCTTTCTTT. Residues: CASRRQGGTEAFF.